This T cell receptor beta chain was found in a study of blood T cell repertoires in COVID-19. V was trimmed by 1 base and J by 1 base, leaving 9 bases between them. The V gene's germline CDR1 is SGHDT and CDR2 YYEEEE. The CDR3 runs to 14 residues. TCRdb's table, derived via immunoSEQ multiplex PCR, lists solely in-frame clones and lacks some. The sample lists about 100,000 clones, 89% occurring once. The chain uses TRBV5-6 and TRBJ2-7; TRBD1 is a possible D gene (6 bases). Sequencing was done on a sample of peripheral blood. The clonotype comes from a man in his forties with active or convalescent COVID-19. Here the CDR3 reads CASSLTTGSYEQYF. As DNA, the CDR3 is TGTGCCAGCAGCTTGACCACAGGGTCCTACGAGCAGTACTTC.